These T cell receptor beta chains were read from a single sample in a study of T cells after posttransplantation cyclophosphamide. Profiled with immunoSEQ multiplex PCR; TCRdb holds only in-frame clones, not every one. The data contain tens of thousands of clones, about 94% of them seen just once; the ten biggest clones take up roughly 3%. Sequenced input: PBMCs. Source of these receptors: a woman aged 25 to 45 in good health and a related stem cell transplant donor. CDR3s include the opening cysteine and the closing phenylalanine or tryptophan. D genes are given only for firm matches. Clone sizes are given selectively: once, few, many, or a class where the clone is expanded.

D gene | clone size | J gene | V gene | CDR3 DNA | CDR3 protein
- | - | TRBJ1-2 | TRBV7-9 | TGTGCCAGCAGCCTTGTCCCGGGACACATTAACTATGGCTACACCTTC | CASSLVPGHINYGYTF
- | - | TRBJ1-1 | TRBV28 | TGTGCCAGCGAGACGACAGGCCGGACTGAAGCTTTCTTT | CASETTGRTEAFF
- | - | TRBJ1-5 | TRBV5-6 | TGTGCCAGCAGCTCGCTGAGACGAGGACAGCCTTGGGAGCCCCAGCATTTT | CASSSLRRGQPWEPQHF
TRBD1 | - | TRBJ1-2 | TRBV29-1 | TGCAGCGTTGAAGATTTCAGGGGGAACTATGGCTACACCTTC | CSVEDFRGNYGYTF
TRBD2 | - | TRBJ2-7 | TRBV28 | TGTGCCAGCAGTAGCGGGGGGGGTAGGTACGAGCAGTACTTC | CASSSGGGRYEQYF
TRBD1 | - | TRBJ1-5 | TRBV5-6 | TGTGCCAGCAGCTTGGGGACAGGGTATAGCAATCAGCCCCAGCATTTT | CASSLGTGYSNQPQHF
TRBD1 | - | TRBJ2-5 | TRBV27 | TGTGCCAGCAGTCTAGACAGGGGGTCCCAAGAGACCCAGTACTTC | CASSLDRGSQETQYF
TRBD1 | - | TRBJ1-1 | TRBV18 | TGTGCCAGCTCTTGGGACAGACTGAACACTGAAGCTTTCTTT | CASSWDRLNTEAFF
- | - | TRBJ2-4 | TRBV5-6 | TGTGCCAGCAGCTTCCGATTCCTCTCCTTAGCCAAAAACATTCAGTACTTC | CASSFRFLSLAKNIQYF
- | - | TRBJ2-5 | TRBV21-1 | TGTGCCAGCAGCAAAGTTCGGACGGGGACCCAGTACTTC | CASSKVRTGTQYF
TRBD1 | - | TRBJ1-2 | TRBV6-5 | TGTGCCAGCAGAAGGGACAGTGCCATTTATGGCTACACCTTC | CASRRDSAIYGYTF
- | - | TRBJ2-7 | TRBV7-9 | TGTGCCAGCAGCTTGGACCGACGCTCCTACGAGCAGTACTTC | CASSLDRRSYEQYF
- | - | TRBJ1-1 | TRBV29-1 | TGCAGCGTTGCCTTGATTGGGGGATGGAAAGCTTTCTTT | CSVALIGGWKAFF
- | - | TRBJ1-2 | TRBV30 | TGTGCATCGACGGGACAATCTAACTATGGCTACACCTTC | CASTGQSNYGYTF
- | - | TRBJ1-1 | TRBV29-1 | TGCAGCGTTGAAGACATCAGGGGTAGCACTGAAGCTTTCTTT | CSVEDIRGSTEAFF
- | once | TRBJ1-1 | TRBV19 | TGTGCCAGTAAAGGGACTGAAGCTTTCTTT | CASKGTEAFF
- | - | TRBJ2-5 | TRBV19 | TGTGCCAGTAGTATGAAAGAGACCCAGTACTTC | CASSMKETQYF
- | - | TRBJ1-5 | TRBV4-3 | TGCGCCAGCAGCCAAGAAAAACAGGGTCCTAATCAGCCCCAGCATTTT | CASSQEKQGPNQPQHF
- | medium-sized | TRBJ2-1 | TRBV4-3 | TGCGCCAGCAGCGAGGGATCGGGGACCTACAATGAGCAGTTCTTC | CASSEGSGTYNEQFF
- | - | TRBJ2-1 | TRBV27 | TGTGCCAGCAGGGAGAGACGGACGCCCAACAATGAGCAGTTCTTC | CASRERRTPNNEQFF
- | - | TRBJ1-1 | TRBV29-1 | TGCAGCTGTTGGGCAGGGGCGAACACTGAAGCTTTCTTT | CSCWAGANTEAFF
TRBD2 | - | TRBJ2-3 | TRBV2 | TGTGCCAGCAGTGATTTAGCGGGGAACACAGATACGCAGTATTTT | CASSDLAGNTDTQYF
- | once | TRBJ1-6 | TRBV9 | TGTGCCAGCAGCCCGGGGGGCTCCTATAATTCACCCCTCCACTTT | CASSPGGSYNSPLHF
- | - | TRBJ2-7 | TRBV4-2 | TGTGCCAGCAGCCAAGAAGGCCACGAGCAGTACTTC | CASSQEGHEQYF
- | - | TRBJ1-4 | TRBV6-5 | TGTGCCAGCAGTAGGGGGAGAATTAATGAAAAACTGTTTTTT | CASSRGRINEKLFF
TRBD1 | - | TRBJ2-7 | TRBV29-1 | TGCAGCGTTGAAGAAGGGACAGGGGGTTACGAGCAGTACTTC | CSVEEGTGGYEQYF
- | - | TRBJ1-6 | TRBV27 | TGTGCCAGCAGAGAGAAGGGACGTCTTTATAATTCACCCCTCCACTTT | CASREKGRLYNSPLHF
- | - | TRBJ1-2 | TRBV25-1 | TGTGCCAGCAGTGGGCAGGGGAAAGCTAACTATGGCTACACCTTC | CASSGQGKANYGYTF
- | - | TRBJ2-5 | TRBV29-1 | TGCAGCGTTCTCGGGTACCAAGAGACCCAGTACTTC | CSVLGYQETQYF
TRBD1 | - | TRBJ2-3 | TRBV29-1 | TGCAGCGGTTGGGGACAGGGGACCACAGATACGCAGTATTTT | CSGWGQGTTDTQYF
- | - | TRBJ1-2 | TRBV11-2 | TGTGCCAGCAGCCTCGCAAACTATGGCTACACCTTC | CASSLANYGYTF
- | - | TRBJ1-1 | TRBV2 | TGTGCCAGCAGTATCCTCGGAAGGGAGACTGAAGCTTTCTTT | CASSILGRETEAFF
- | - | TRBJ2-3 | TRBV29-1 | TGCAGCGTCCTCAGGGGAGTGACTGGCACAGATACGCAGTATTTT | CSVLRGVTGTDTQYF
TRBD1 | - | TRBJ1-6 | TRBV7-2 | TGTGCCAGCAGCCGAAACCGACAGGGAAATTCACCCCTCCACTTT | CASSRNRQGNSPLHF
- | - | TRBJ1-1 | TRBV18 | TGTGCCAGCTCACCACTCGTTGCGCGGAACACTGAAGCTTTCTTT | CASSPLVARNTEAFF
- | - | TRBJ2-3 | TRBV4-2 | TGTGCCAGCAAGTGGATCCAGCACAGCTCAGAATCCACAGATACGCAGTATTTT | CASKWIQHSSESTDTQYF
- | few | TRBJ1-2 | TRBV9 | TGTGCCAGCAGCGTAGGCCCAGGGGATGGCTACACCTTC | CASSVGPGDGYTF
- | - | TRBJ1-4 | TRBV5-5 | TGTGCCAGCAGACCTGAAGGCAGTAATGAAAAACTGTTTTTT | CASRPEGSNEKLFF
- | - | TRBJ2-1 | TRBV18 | TGTGCCAGCTCACCGCGGAGCTTAGAAAACGAGCAGTTCTTC | CASSPRSLENEQFF
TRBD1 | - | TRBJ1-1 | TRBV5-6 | TGTGCCAGCAGCTTGCTAGGACAGGGGAACACTGAAGCTTTCTTT | CASSLLGQGNTEAFF
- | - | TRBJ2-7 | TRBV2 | TGTGCCAGCAGAGGGCACGAGCAGTACTTC | CASRGHEQYF
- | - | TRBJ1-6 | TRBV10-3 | TGTGCCATCAGTCCAGACAGGAATAATTCACCCCTCCACTTT | CAISPDRNNSPLHF